A selection of T cell receptor beta chains follows, all from one sample in a study of Ad26.COV2.S vaccination and SARS-CoV-2 variants. Measured with immunoSEQ multiplex PCR; TCRdb has only the in-frame clones, and not every one. The sample shows around 370,000 clones, about 90% of them seen only once. The sequences come from peripheral blood, collected after recovery from COVID-19. These receptors were obtained from a human donor who had recovered from COVID-19. CDR3s include the opening cysteine and the closing phenylalanine or tryptophan. The D gene is left open where the match is weak. Clone size is given for some rows only: seen once, a few or many times, or a class if the clone is expanded.

j_call clone_size cdr3_length v_call d_call cdr3_nt cdr3_aa
TRBJ1-2 NA 16 TRBV28 TRBD1 TGTGCCAGCAGGGCCGGGACAGCCATACTCGACTATGGCTACACCTTC CASRAGTAILDYGYTF
TRBJ2-5 NA 15 TRBV5-1 TRBD2 TGCGCCAGCAGCCCCTTACTAGCGGGACAAGAGACCCAGTACTTC CASSPLLAGQETQYF
TRBJ1-5 NA 14 TRBV5-4 TRBD1 TGTGCCAGCAGCTCGGACAGGGGCAATCAGCCCCAGCATTTT CASSSDRGNQPQHF
TRBJ2-7 NA 15 TRBV5-1 NA TGCGCCAGCAGCCCGGGGGGCCCACTCTCCTACGAGCAGTACTTC CASSPGGPLSYEQYF
TRBJ2-3 NA 19 TRBV4-1 NA TGCGCCAGCAGCCAAAACAGGAGACGAGGGGCCCTAGGCACAGATACGCAGTATTTT CASSQNRRRGALGTDTQYF
TRBJ2-3 NA 15 TRBV4-1 TRBD1 TGCGCCAGCAGCCACGGGACAGGGTATACAGATACGCAGTATTTT CASSHGTGYTDTQYF
TRBJ2-2 NA 13 TRBV5-1 NA TGCGCCAGCAGCAGAGGGACGGACGGGGAGCTGTTTTTT CASSRGTDGELFF
TRBJ2-1 NA 17 TRBV6-1 NA TGTGCCAGCAGTGAAGTCCCGAGGGGGGGCCGCTACAATGAGCAGTTCTTC CASSEVPRGGRYNEQFF
TRBJ2-7 NA 15 TRBV6-5 NA TGTGCCAGCAGTTACCGCGGACGCCTCTCCTACGAGCAGTACTTC CASSYRGRLSYEQYF
TRBJ1-5 NA 13 TRBV19 NA TGTGCCAGTAGTATCGCAGGGAAGAAGCCCCAGCATTTT CASSIAGKKPQHF
TRBJ2-5 NA 14 TRBV7-2 TRBD1 TGTGCCAGCAGGCAAACAGGGGGCGGAGAGACCCAGTACTTC CASRQTGGGETQYF
TRBJ1-1 NA 12 TRBV25-1 NA TGTGCCAGCAGCTGGGGGGGGGCTGAAGCTTTCTTT CASSWGGAEAFF
TRBJ2-5 NA 14 TRBV9 NA TGTGCCAGCAGCGTATCAAGCAGTGGGGAGACCCAGTACTTC CASSVSSSGETQYF
TRBJ1-1 NA 13 TRBV6-5 NA TGTGCCAGCAGTTCCAGGGTGGGCACTGAAGCTTTCTTT CASSSRVGTEAFF
TRBJ2-2 NA 16 TRBV5-5 TRBD1 TGTGCCAGCAATAGCCCCGGGACAGGGAACACCGGGGAGCTGTTTTTT CASNSPGTGNTGELFF
TRBJ1-2 NA 17 TRBV19 TRBD1 TGTGCCAGCGCACCCCTCATCTCAGGGCAGGGGGCGCGTGGCTACACCTTC CASAPLISGQGARGYTF
TRBJ2-7 NA 17 TRBV4-1 TRBD1 TGCGCCAGCAGCCAAGATCGTTGGGAACAGGGGACCTACGAGCAGTACTTC CASSQDRWEQGTYEQYF
TRBJ2-7 few 15 TRBV7-8 NA TGTGCCAGCAGCTCCCCCTGGGAGAGTGTCTACGAGCAGTACTTC CASSSPWESVYEQYF
TRBJ2-7 NA 14 TRBV3-1/TRBV3-2 TRBD2 TGTGCCAGCAGCCGCGGGGGAGGAAGGGGCGAGCAGTACTTC CASSRGGGRGEQYF
TRBJ2-3 NA 13 TRBV9 NA TGTGCCAGCAGCGTAGGGGACACAGATACGCAGTATTTT CASSVGDTDTQYF
TRBJ2-7 NA 13 TRBV27 TRBD1 TGTGCCAGCAGTACCGGGACAGGGGTCGAGCAGTACTTC CASSTGTGVEQYF
TRBJ2-3 NA 14 TRBV3-1/TRBV3-2 NA TGTGCCAGCAGCCAAGAAGGTCATTCAGATACGCAGTATTTT CASSQEGHSDTQYF
TRBJ1-1 NA 13 TRBV18 NA TGTGCCAGCTCACCTAGCAGAGACACTGAAGCTTTCTTT CASSPSRDTEAFF
TRBJ1-3 NA 15 TRBV19 TRBD1 TGTGCCAGTAGTGTCGGGACAGGAGTTGGAAACACCATATATTTT CASSVGTGVGNTIYF
TRBJ2-1 NA 18 TRBV5-1 TRBD1 TGCGCCAGCAGCATGCTTCGGACAGGGTTTAGCTCCTACAATGAGCAGTTCTTC CASSMLRTGFSSYNEQFF
TRBJ1-2 NA 15 TRBV16 TRBD1 TGTGCCAGCAGCCAAGACAGGGGGCTTCACTATGGCTACACCTTC CASSQDRGLHYGYTF
TRBJ1-6 NA 15 TRBV3-1/TRBV3-2 NA TGTGCCAGCAGCCATCTAACGGGCTGGCATTCACCCCTCCACTTT CASSHLTGWHSPLHF
TRBJ2-3 NA 15 TRBV7-9 NA TGTGCCAGCAGCCTTGCTAGTACCCCCACAGATACGCAGTATTTT CASSLASTPTDTQYF
TRBJ2-2 NA 16 TRBV9 NA TGTGCCAGCAGCGTAGACGTCGCTTCGAACACCGGGGAGCTGTTTTTT CASSVDVASNTGELFF